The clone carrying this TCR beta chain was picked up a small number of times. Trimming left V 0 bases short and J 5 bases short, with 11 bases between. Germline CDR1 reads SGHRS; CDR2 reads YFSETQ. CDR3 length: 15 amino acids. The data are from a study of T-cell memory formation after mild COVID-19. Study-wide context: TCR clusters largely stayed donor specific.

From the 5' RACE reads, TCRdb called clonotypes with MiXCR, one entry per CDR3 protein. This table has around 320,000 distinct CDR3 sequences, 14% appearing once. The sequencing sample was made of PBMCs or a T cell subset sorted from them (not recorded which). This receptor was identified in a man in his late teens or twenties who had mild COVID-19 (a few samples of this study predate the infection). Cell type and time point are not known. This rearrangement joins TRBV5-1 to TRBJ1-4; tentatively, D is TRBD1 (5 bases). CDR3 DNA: TGCGCCAGCAGCTTGGAGGGACGGTCGAATGAAAAACTGTTTTTT. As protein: CASSLEGRSNEKLFF.